This paragraph covers one TCR beta chain sequence. Its antigen is unknown. Other DNA sequences of this sample code for an identical CDR3. This entry is derived from a study of cytomegalovirus exposure and HLA in healthy donors. Study-wide results and limits: Despite most TCR sequences being rare, some public TCRs occurred in many donors. Sequencing likely generated an artifact that appeared as a cluster of highly shared sequence variants.

Both 60 Vbeta primers and 13 Jbeta primers went into the PCR. Assay: immunoSEQ multiplex PCR; the TCRdb copy retains only in-frame clones and omits some. The sample lists about 130,000 clones, about 81% seen once, with over 4.5% in the top ten. The sequence was obtained from a woman in her forties in good health and CMV-seropositive. What was sequenced was PBMCs.

CDR3 sequence: CASSSGQNTEAFF. The DNA of the CDR3 is TGCGCCAGCAGCTCAGGACAGAACACTGAAGCTTTCTTT. The gene calls are TRBV5-1 and TRBJ1-1; D perhaps matches TRBD1 (5 bases). Trimming took 3 bases from V and 1 from J, leaving 7 bases between them. CDR1 is SGHRS, CDR2 YFSETQ, per germline. The CDR3 sequence is 13 residues long.